This T cell receptor (beta chain) emerged from a study of blood T cell repertoires in COVID-19. The table came from immunoSEQ multiplex PCR; TCRdb's copy has only in-frame clones and leaves some out. This table holds some 30,000 clones, approximately 81% found once. In germline, CDR1 is SNHLY, CDR2 FYNNEI. The CDR3 extends over 14 amino acids. V lost 6 bases and J lost 0, with 12 bases in between. Sequenced input: peripheral blood. The rearrangement links TRBV2 to TRBJ2-7; D is ambiguous. The receptor was derived from an elderly man with active COVID-19. CDR3 sequence reads: CASSQSGLSYEQYF. CDR3 DNA: TGTGCCAGCAGCCAGTCAGGCCTCTCCTACGAGCAGTACTTC. Filled out from reference TRBV2 and TRBJ2-7, the complete variable domain reads EPEVTQTPSHQVTQMGQEVILRCVPISNHLYFYWYRQILGQKVEFLVSFYNNEISEKSEIFDDQFSVERPDGSNFTLKIRSTKLEDSAMYFCASSQSGLSYEQYFGPGTRLTVT.